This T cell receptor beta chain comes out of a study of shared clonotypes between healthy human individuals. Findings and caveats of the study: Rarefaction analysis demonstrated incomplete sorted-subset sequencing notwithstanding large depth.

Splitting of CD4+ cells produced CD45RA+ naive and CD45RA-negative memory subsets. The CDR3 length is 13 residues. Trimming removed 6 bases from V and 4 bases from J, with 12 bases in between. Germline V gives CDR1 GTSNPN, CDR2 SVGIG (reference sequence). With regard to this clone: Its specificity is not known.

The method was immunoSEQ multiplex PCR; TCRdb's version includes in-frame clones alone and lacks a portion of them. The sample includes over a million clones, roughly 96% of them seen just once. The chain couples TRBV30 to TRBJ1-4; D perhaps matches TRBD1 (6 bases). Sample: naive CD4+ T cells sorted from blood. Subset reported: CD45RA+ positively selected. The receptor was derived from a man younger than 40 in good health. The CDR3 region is CACPGQSNEKLFF. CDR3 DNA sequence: TGTGCCTGCCCGGGACAAAGTAATGAAAAACTGTTTTTT.